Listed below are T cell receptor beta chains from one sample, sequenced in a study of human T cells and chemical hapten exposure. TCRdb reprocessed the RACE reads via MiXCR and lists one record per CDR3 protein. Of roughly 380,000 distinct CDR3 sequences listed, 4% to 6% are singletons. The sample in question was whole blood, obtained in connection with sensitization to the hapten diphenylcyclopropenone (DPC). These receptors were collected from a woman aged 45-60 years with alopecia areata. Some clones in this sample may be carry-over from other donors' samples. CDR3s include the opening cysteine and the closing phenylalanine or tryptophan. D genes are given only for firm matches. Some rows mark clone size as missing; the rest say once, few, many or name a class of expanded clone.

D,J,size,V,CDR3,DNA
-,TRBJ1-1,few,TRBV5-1,CASSLLAGRNTEAFF,TGCGCCAGCAGCTTGCTGGCAGGGAGGAACACTGAAGCTTTCTTT
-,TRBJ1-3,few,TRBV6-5,CASSYSGRGSSGNTIYF,TGTGCCAGCAGTTACTCCGGAAGGGGCAGCTCTGGAAACACCATATATTTT
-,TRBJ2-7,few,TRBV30,CAWGGSSYEQYF,TGTGCCTGGGGGGGGAGCTCCTACGAGCAGTACTTC
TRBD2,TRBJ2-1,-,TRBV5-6,CASSPGLAGGPERNEQFF,TGTGCCAGCAGCCCGGGACTAGCGGGAGGGCCCGAGAGGAATGAGCAGTTCTTC
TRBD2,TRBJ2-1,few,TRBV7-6,CASSYLAGGGNEQFF,TGTGCCAGCAGCTACCTAGCGGGAGGTGGAAATGAGCAGTTCTTC
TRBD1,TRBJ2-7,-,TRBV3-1,CASSQDGGTGSYEQYF,TGTGCCAGCAGCCAAGATGGCGGGACAGGGTCGTACGAGCAGTACTTC
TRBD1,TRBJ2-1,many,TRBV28,CASSLGTVSNEQFF,TGTGCCAGCAGTTTAGGGACAGTTAGCAATGAGCAGTTCTTC
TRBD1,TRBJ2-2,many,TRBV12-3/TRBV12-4,CASSFGTGITGELFF,TGTGCCAGCAGTTTTGGGACAGGAATCACCGGGGAGCTGTTTTTT
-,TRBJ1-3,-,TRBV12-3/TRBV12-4,CASSPYTGPGNTIYF,TGTGCCAGCAGTCCCTACACAGGGCCTGGAAACACCATATATTTT
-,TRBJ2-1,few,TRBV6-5,CASSYKGRYSYNEQFF,TGTGCCAGCAGCTATAAAGGACGCTACTCCTACAATGAGCAGTTCTTC
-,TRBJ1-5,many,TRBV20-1,CSARQGLNQPQHF,TGCAGTGCTAGACAGGGCCTGAATCAGCCCCAGCATTTT
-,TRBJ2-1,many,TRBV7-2,CASSSPGAFNEQFF,TGTGCCAGCAGCTCACCCGGAGCATTCAATGAGCAGTTCTTC
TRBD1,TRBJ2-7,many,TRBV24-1,CATSNTGTGSYEQYF,TGTGCCACCAGTAATACAGGGACAGGATCCTACGAGCAGTACTTC
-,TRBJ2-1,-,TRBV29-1,CSVAWGPYNEQFF,TGCAGCGTTGCCTGGGGGCCATACAATGAGCAGTTCTTC
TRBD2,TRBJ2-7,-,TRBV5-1,CASSLTSGSSYGQYF,TGCGCCAGCAGCTTGACTAGCGGTAGCTCCTACGGGCAGTACTTC
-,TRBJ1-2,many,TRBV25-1,CASQRGSGTELYGYTF,TGTGCCAGCCAGAGAGGCAGCGGGACGGAACTCTATGGCTACACCTTC
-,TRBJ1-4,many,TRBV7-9,CASSFSQTNEKLFF,TGTGCCAGCAGCTTCTCCCAAACTAATGAAAAACTGTTTTTT